A single sample is the source of the 14 T cell receptor beta chains below, sequenced in a study of cytomegalovirus exposure and HLA in healthy donors. The PCR ran on 60 Vbeta and 13 Jbeta primers. Sequencing was performed with immunoSEQ multiplex PCR; in TCRdb, only in-frame clones are kept and a portion is missing. The data show 100,000 to 150,000 clones, more than 75% seen once. The source material was PBMCs. Receptors were obtained from a woman aged 60-70 years in good health and CMV-seropositive.

The rearrangement uses TRBV25-1 and TRBJ1-2; weak D call: TRBD1 (6 bases). The CDR3 is made up of 15 amino acids. Trimming removed 3 bases from V and 8 bases from J, with 19 bases in between. Germline values: CDR1 MGHDK, CDR2 SYGVNS. The CDR3 DNA reads TGTGCCAGCAGTGATGGGGGGGCCGCCTTGGGAGGCTACACCTTC. Translation: CASSDGGAALGGYTF.

The chain combines TRBV7-9 with TRBJ2-7; 7 bases are shared with TRBD2. This CDR3 region has 12 residues. The V gene end was trimmed by 5 bases and the J gene end by 9 bases; junction bases not matched to a gene: 7. CDR1 and CDR2 (germline): SEHNR, FQNEAQ (reference sequence). The CDR3 region is CASSPMGGWQYF. In nucleotides, the CDR3 is TGTGCCAGCAGCCCTATGGGGGGGTGGCAGTACTTC.

A word on this clone: Other nucleotide sequences in the sample specify the same CDR3. This sequence joins TRBV7-3 and TRBJ1-1; 9 bases agree with TRBD1. Trimming removed 2 bases from V and 2 bases from J; junction bases left unmatched: 3. Germline CDR1 and CDR2: SGHTA and FQGTGA. CDR3 length: 15 residues. For the CDR3, the DNA is TGTGCCAGCAGCTTACTGGGACAGGGAAACACTGAAGCTTTCTTT. It encodes CASSLLGQGNTEAFF.

The chain combines TRBV5-4 with TRBJ2-7, with 8 positions matching TRBD2. Germline V CDR1 and CDR2: SGHNT, YYREEE (reference sequence). V was clipped by 3 bases and J by 0 bases; unmatched bases: 11. This CDR3 has 17 residues. CDR3 DNA: TGTGCCAGCAGCTCCCGCCACGGGGGGGGAATCTCCTACGAGCAGTACTTC. This codes for CASSSRHGGGISYEQYF.

The J gene is TRBJ1-2, the V gene TRBV4-3, with D tentatively TRBD1 (6 bases). The length of the CDR3 is 15 residues. Per the germline V gene, CDR1 is LGHNA and CDR2 is YSLEER. With 1 base removed from V and 5 bases from J, the gap between germline ends came to 14 bases. The CDR3 reads CASSQARGLGYGYTF. CDR3 bases: TGCGCCAGCAGCCAAGCGAGGGGGTTGGGGTATGGCTACACCTTC.

The rearrangement links TRBV7-2 to TRBJ1-1; D is ambiguous. The CDR3 consists of 13 residues. The germline V gene has CDR1 SGHTA and CDR2 FQGNSA. V was trimmed by 5 bases and J by 0 bases, leaving 7 bases between them. DNA of the CDR3: TGTGCCAGCAGCCCTTATTTGAACACTGAAGCTTTCTTT. Translation gives CASSPYLNTEAFF.

This rearrangement joins TRBV7-2 to TRBJ1-2, with 7 bases fitting TRBD1. This CDR3 has 15 amino acids. V was pared by 2 bases and J by 8 bases, with 11 bases of the junction left unmatched. Per the germline V gene, CDR1 is SGHTA and CDR2 is FQGNSA. DNA of the CDR3: TGTGCCAGCAGCTTAAGGCGTACAGGGGCGGAAGGCTACACCTTC. Encoded protein: CASSLRRTGAEGYTF.

The chain links TRBV30 to TRBJ1-1; D uncertain. CDR1 is GTSNPN, CDR2 SVGIG, per germline (reference sequence). This CDR3 is 13 amino acids long. V lost 0 bases and J lost 0, with 5 bases in between. The CDR3 DNA reads TGTGCCTGGAGTGTTCAGATGAACACTGAAGCTTTCTTT. It codes for CAWSVQMNTEAFF.

The chain links TRBV5-4 to TRBJ2-2, with D perhaps TRBD2 (6 bases). Trimming left V 7 bases short and J 0 bases short, with 16 bases between. The germline CDR1 and CDR2 sequences are SGHNT and YYREEE (reference sequence). The CDR3 is 16 residues long. The CDR3 DNA sequence: TGTGCCAGCGGCCGATTGGCGGGATCGAACACCGGGGAGCTGTTTTTT. It encodes CASGRLAGSNTGELFF. The whole variable domain, remainder taken from reference TRBV5-4 and TRBJ2-2, is ETGVTQSPTHLIKTRGQQVTLRCSSQSGHNTVSWYQQALGQGPQFIFQYYREEENGRGNFPPRFSGLQFPNYSSELNVNALELDDSALYLCASGRLAGSNTGELFFGEGSRLTVL.

The chain has TRBV4-3 and TRBJ2-2, with 8 bases lining up with TRBD1. There are 17 residues in the CDR3. CDR1 is LGHNA, CDR2 YSLEER, per germline. V was pared by 0 bases and J by 5 bases, with 8 bases of the junction left unmatched. The CDR3: CASSQDIRTGRTGELFF. The CDR3 DNA follows: TGCGCCAGCAGCCAAGATATCCGGACAGGGCGTACCGGGGAGCTGTTTTTT.

The chain couples TRBV12-1 to TRBJ2-3; TRBD2, the table's D call, was not compared with the DNA. TRBV12-1 is shown as a pseudogene. CDR3 length: 20 residues. DNA for the CDR3: TGTGCCAGCAGCCCTGGCTGGGGGACTAGCGACACCGATGTGGCAGATACGCAGTATTTT. Its translation is CASSPGWGTSDTDVADTQYF.

The CDR3 spells CASRQGGASAGLRGYTF. The CDR3 DNA is TGTGCCAGCCGACAAGGGGGGGCATCGGCGGGTTTGCGCGGCTACACCTTC. The chain joins TRBV9 to TRBJ1-2, with a possible D match to TRBD1 (6 bases). This CDR3 region has 17 residues. The germline CDR1 and CDR2 sequences are SGDLS and YYNGEE. The V end was cut by 7 bases, the J end by 8 bases, with 30 bases between.

V gene TRBV4-3 combines with J gene TRBJ1-4; TRBD1 might be the D (5 bases). Germline CDR1 LGHNA, CDR2 YSLEER. The CDR3 loop spans 15 amino acids. The ends were cut back, 5 bases at V and 0 bases at J, with 10 bases in the middle. CDR3 protein: CASSKQDATNEKLFF. CDR3 bases: TGCGCCAGCAGCAAACAGGATGCAACTAATGAAAAACTGTTTTTT.

J is TRBJ1-4 and V is TRBV7-9, with D tentatively TRBD1 (5 bases). Trimming took 4 bases from V and 7 from J, leaving 19 bases between them. Looked up from germline, CDR1 is SEHNR and CDR2 is FQNEAQ (reference sequence). The length of the CDR3 is 16 residues. The CDR3 loop reads CASSSGLGGRIEKLFF. The CDR3, as DNA: TGTGCCAGCAGCTCAGGGCTGGGAGGAAGGATTGAAAAACTGTTTTTT.